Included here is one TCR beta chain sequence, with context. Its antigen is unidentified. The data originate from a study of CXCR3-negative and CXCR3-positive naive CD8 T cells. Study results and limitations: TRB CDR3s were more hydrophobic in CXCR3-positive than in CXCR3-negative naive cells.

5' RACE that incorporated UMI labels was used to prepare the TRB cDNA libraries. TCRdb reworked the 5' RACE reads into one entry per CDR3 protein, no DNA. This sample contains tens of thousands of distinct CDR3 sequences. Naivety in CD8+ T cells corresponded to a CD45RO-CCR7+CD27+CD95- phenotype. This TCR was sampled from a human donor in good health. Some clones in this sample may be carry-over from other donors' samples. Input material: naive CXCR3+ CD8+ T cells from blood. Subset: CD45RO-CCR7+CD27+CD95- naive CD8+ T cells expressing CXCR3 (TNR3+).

CDR3 sequence reads: CAIAEAGGEYNEQFF. The rearrangement joins TRBV10-3 to TRBJ2-1; TCRdb outputs TRBD1, but without DNA this stays unchecked. CDR3 length: 15 residues. Germline lookup yields CDR1 ENHRY and CDR2 SYGVKD.